These T cell receptor beta chains were read from a single sample in a study of T-cell memory formation after mild COVID-19. TCRdb itself ran the 5' RACE reads through MiXCR, one entry per CDR3 protein. The sample yields roughly 14,000 distinct CDR3 sequences, roughly a fifth seen once. Sequencing used PBMCs or a T cell subset sorted from them (not recorded which). The source is an adult woman who had mild COVID-19 (a few samples of this study predate the infection). Cell type and time point are not known. Each CDR3 is given with its conserved first and last residue. D genes are given only for firm matches. Size values are once, few and many counts, or a class for expanded clones, and some rows have none.

abundance	v_gene	j_gene	d_gene	CDR3nt	CDR3aa
many	TRBV9	TRBJ2-3	TRBD2	TGTGCCAGCAGCGTAGAACCGCTAGCGGGGGATACGCAGTATTTT	CASSVEPLAGDTQYF
medium-sized	TRBV7-8	TRBJ2-7	.	TGTGCCAGCAGCATGCTTAACGGGCGATACGAGCAGTACTTC	CASSMLNGRYEQYF
many	TRBV4-1	TRBJ2-4	.	TGCGCCAGCAGCCAAGCCCCCTGGAGCAAAAACATTCAGTACTTC	CASSQAPWSKNIQYF
many	TRBV19	TRBJ2-1	TRBD2	TGTGCCAGTAGTAGGGGGGGGGACTACAATGAGCAGTTCTTC	CASSRGGDYNEQFF
many	TRBV7-2	TRBJ2-5	.	TGTGCCAGCAGCCCACCGATCGTAGAGACCCAGTACTTC	CASSPPIVETQYF
.	TRBV7-2	TRBJ2-5	TRBD2	TGTGCCAGCAGCGGGAAGGGACTAGCGGGAGAGACCCAGTACTTC	CASSGKGLAGETQYF
many	TRBV3-1	TRBJ2-7	.	TGTGCCAGCAGCCAAGGGTGGCGGATCTTCTTCGACTCCTACGAGCAGTACTTC	CASSQGWRIFFDSYEQYF
medium-sized	TRBV5-5	TRBJ2-5	.	TGTGCCAGCAGCCAAGGGGCGATCTGGCCACGGGAGACCCAGTACTTC	CASSQGAIWPRETQYF
many	TRBV13	TRBJ1-1	.	TGTGCCAGCAGTTATACAGGGAATACTGAAGCTTTCTTT	CASSYTGNTEAFF
many	TRBV7-6	TRBJ2-5	.	TGTGCCAGCAGCTTAGCGCTTTTAGCAGCTGATCAAGAGACCCAGTACTTC	CASSLALLAADQETQYF
many	TRBV30	TRBJ2-3	.	TGTGCCTGGAGTGCCACGTCCAGCACAGATACGCAGTATTTT	CAWSATSSTDTQYF
once	TRBV24-1	TRBJ2-7	TRBD2	TGTGCCACCAGTGATTTTCGGTCTAGCGGGGGGACCTACGAGCAGTACTTC	CATSDFRSSGGTYEQYF
.	TRBV7-2	TRBJ2-5	.	TGTGCCAGCAGCTTATGGGATACTGGCCCCCTAGAGACCCAGTACTTC	CASSLWDTGPLETQYF
many	TRBV19	TRBJ2-7	.	TGTGCCAGTAGTTATGGTAGGGCCTACGAGCAGTACTTC	CASSYGRAYEQYF
many	TRBV27	TRBJ1-6	.	TGTGCCAGCGGGGACCGAAATTCACCCCTCCACTTT	CASGDRNSPLHF
many	TRBV5-1	TRBJ1-3	.	TGCGCCAGCAGCTTCGCAGGGGCAAGAAACACCATATATTTT	CASSFAGARNTIYF
many	TRBV5-1	TRBJ2-5	TRBD2	TGCGCCAGCAGCTTGCAGGGCCCTAGCGGGGGAGAGACCCAGTACTTC	CASSLQGPSGGETQYF
many	TRBV5-1	TRBJ2-2	.	TGCGCCAGCAGCTTGGTTCAGGCGGCCGGGGAGCTGTTTTTT	CASSLVQAAGELFF
many	TRBV5-6	TRBJ1-1	.	TGTGCCAGCAGCTTGACTAGACAGCTGAACACTGAAGCTTTCTTT	CASSLTRQLNTEAFF
many	TRBV7-8	TRBJ1-1	.	TGTGCCAGCAGCTTTGGCGGACCTGAAGCTTTCTTT	CASSFGGPEAFF
many	TRBV7-7	TRBJ2-7	.	TGTGCTAGCAGCTTAGCGGTTTGGGGCGGCGAGCAGTACTTC	CASSLAVWGGEQYF
many	TRBV7-2	TRBJ1-4	.	TGTGCCAGCAGCATACAAACGGGGCAGGCAAATGAAAAACTGTTTTTT	CASSIQTGQANEKLFF
medium-sized	TRBV15	TRBJ1-2	.	TGTGCCACCAGCACAGAGTGGGACTCCAAAGCAGCTAACTATGGCTACACCTTC	CATSTEWDSKAANYGYTF
many	TRBV12-3/TRBV12-4	TRBJ2-7	.	TGTGCCAGCAGTCCCCTCGGCGATCCCCTCGACGAGCAGTACTTC	CASSPLGDPLDEQYF
once	TRBV24-1	TRBJ2-3	.	TGTGCCACCAGTGATTCGTCGAATACGCAGTATTTT	CATSDSSNTQYF
many	TRBV7-6	TRBJ2-5	.	TGTGCCAGCAGCCCACAATTTGGGACCCAGTACTTC	CASSPQFGTQYF
many	TRBV12-3/TRBV12-4	TRBJ1-5	TRBD1	TGTGCCAGCACCCGCCGGGCCGGGACAGGGGCCAATCAGCCCCAGCATTTT	CASTRRAGTGANQPQHF
many	TRBV7-6	TRBJ1-1	TRBD1	TGTGCCAGCAGCTCCGGGACAGGGGGAGGCACTGAAGCTTTCTTT	CASSSGTGGGTEAFF
many	TRBV6-2/TRBV6-3	TRBJ2-7	.	TGTGCCAGCAGTTATGCGGTGAAATACGAGCAGTACTTC	CASSYAVKYEQYF
many	TRBV24-1	TRBJ1-2	TRBD1	TGTGCCACCAGTGATCCCGACAGGGAAGGCTACACCTTC	CATSDPDREGYTF
many	TRBV10-3	TRBJ1-1	.	TGTGCCATCAGTGACCCCACCTGGATAAGGAACACTGAAGCTTTCTTT	CAISDPTWIRNTEAFF
many	TRBV19	TRBJ1-5	.	TGTGCCAGTAGTAGCCTCCGGGGCCAGAATCAGCCCCAGCATTTT	CASSSLRGQNQPQHF
many	TRBV9	TRBJ2-3	.	TGTGCCAGCAGCGGGCCGGGTCTCCTTTCGAGTGGCACAGATACGCAGTATTTT	CASSGPGLLSSGTDTQYF
medium-sized	TRBV19	TRBJ1-1	TRBD1	TGTGCCAGTATCGGGACAGGGTCTCGAGTATCAGGGGGAGCTTTCTTT	CASIGTGSRVSGGAFF
many	TRBV5-1	TRBJ1-1	.	TGCGCCAGCAGCTTGGAGGGCCTGAGGGGGACTGAAGCTTTCTTT	CASSLEGLRGTEAFF
many	TRBV7-9	TRBJ2-3	TRBD2	TGTGCCAGCAGCCCAGGGACTAGCGGGGACACAGATACGCAGTATTTT	CASSPGTSGDTDTQYF
many	TRBV4-1	TRBJ2-7	.	TGCGCCAGCAGCCAGGCCTACGAGCAGTACTTC	CASSQAYEQYF
.	TRBV12-3/TRBV12-4	TRBJ2-7	.	TGTGCCAGCAGTTTACCGGACGGGACCGAGCAGTACTTC	CASSLPDGTEQYF
many	TRBV10-3	TRBJ2-3	.	TGTGCCATCAGTGAAGAGGGAGAGGCAGATACGCAGTATTTT	CAISEEGEADTQYF
many	TRBV4-1	TRBJ2-1	TRBD1	TGCGCCAGCAGCCAATGGACAGGGGGTTTGTATGAGCAGTTCTTC	CASSQWTGGLYEQFF
once	TRBV5-1	TRBJ2-5	.	TGCGCCAGCAGCTTGGATCCGGGGGTGAGGACCCAGTACTTC	CASSLDPGVRTQYF
many	TRBV7-9	TRBJ1-1	.	TGTGCCAGCAGCTCTGGAGAGACTGAAGCTTTCTTT	CASSSGETEAFF
many	TRBV7-2	TRBJ2-4	.	TGTGCCAGCAGCCCCAGGGGGGGAATAGCCAAAAACATTCAGTACTTC	CASSPRGGIAKNIQYF
.	TRBV18	TRBJ2-3	TRBD2	TGTGCCAGCTCACGACTAGCGGTTAGCACAGATACGCAGTATTTT	CASSRLAVSTDTQYF
many	TRBV7-9	TRBJ2-7	TRBD1	TGTGCCAGCAGCGCCAGGGGGCGCGGGTCCTACGAGCAGTACTTC	CASSARGRGSYEQYF
many	TRBV7-9	TRBJ1-2	TRBD1	TGTGCCAGCAGCTCTTCAACCAGGGGGGACCCCACCATCTATGGCTACACCTTC	CASSSSTRGDPTIYGYTF
many	TRBV6-5	TRBJ2-2	TRBD2	TGTGCCAGCAGTTACTCGATAGTTAGCGGGGGCCTGAACACCGGGGAGCTGTTTTTT	CASSYSIVSGGLNTGELFF
many	TRBV4-3	TRBJ2-5	.	TGCGCCAGCAGCCAAGGGGTTAGCGAGCTGCCCGAGACCCAGTACTTC	CASSQGVSELPETQYF
many	TRBV24-1	TRBJ2-6	.	TGTGCCACCAGTGACCCGGATCAAACCGCTCGCTCTGGGGCCAACGTCCTGACTTTC	CATSDPDQTARSGANVLTF